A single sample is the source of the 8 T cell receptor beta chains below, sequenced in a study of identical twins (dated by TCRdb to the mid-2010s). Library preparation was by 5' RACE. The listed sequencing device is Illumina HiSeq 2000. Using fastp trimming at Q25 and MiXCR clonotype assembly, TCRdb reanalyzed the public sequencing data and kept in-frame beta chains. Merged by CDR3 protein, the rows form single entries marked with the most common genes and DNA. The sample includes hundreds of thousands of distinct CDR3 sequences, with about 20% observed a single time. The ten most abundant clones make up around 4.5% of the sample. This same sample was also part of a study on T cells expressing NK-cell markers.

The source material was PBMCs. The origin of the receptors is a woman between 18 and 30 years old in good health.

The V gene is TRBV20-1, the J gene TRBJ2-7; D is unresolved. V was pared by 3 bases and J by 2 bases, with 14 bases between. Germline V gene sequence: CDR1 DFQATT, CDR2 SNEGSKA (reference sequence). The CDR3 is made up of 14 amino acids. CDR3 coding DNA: TGCAGTGCTAGGTCCGGGTTCCCCCCCTACGAGCAGTACTTC. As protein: CSARSGFPPYEQYF.

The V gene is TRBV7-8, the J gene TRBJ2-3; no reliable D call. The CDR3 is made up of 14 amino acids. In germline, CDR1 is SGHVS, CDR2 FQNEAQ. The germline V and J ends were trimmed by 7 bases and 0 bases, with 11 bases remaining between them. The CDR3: CASKVDISTDTQYF. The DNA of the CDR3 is TGTGCCAGCAAGGTGGATATCAGCACAGATACGCAGTATTTT.

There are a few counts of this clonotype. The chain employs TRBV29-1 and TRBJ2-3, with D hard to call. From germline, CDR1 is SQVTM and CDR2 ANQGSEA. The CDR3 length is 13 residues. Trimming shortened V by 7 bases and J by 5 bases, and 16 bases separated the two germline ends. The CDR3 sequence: CSAMVGQRDTQYF. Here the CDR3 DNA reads TGCAGCGCTATGGTTGGGCAGAGAGATACGCAGTATTTT.

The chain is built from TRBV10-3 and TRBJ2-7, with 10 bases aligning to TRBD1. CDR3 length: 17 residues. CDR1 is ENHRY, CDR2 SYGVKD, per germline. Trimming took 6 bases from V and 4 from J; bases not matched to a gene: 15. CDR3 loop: CAIRDRLGTGDEYEQYF. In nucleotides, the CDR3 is TGTGCCATCAGAGACAGGCTGGGGACAGGGGATGAGTACGAGCAGTACTTC.

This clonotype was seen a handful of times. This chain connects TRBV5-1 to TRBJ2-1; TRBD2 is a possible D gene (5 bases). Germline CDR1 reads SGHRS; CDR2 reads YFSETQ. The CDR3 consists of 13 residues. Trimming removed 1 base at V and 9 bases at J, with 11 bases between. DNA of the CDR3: TGCGCCAGCAGCTTGCTGGCGGGCAGTGAGCAGTTCTTC. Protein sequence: CASSLLAGSEQFF.

Here the CDR3 reads CASSPPGQRSLQETQYF. In nucleotides, the CDR3 is TGTGCCAGCAGTCCCCCGGGTCAGCGGAGCTTGCAAGAGACCCAGTACTTC. V is TRBV12-3 or TRBV12-4 and J is TRBJ2-5; D is perhaps TRBD2 (5 bases). The CDR3 loop spans 17 amino acids. Trimming cost V 5 bases and J 2 bases, with 21 bases left between them.

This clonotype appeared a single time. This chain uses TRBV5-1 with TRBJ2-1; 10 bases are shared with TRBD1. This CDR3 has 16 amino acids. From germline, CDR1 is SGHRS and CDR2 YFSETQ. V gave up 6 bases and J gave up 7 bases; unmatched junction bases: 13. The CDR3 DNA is TGCGCCAGCAATCCCCGGGGACAGGGGTTTCGGAATGAGCAGTTCTTC. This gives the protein CASNPRGQGFRNEQFF.

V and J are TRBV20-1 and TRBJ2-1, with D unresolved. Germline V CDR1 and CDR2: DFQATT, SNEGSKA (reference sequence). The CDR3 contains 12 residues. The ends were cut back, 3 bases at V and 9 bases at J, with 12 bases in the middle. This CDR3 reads CSASVGSGEQFF. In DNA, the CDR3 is TGCAGTGCTAGTGTAGGATCGGGTGAGCAGTTCTTC.